Sequencing of this T cell receptor beta chain was carried out in a study of T cell changes during pregnancy in multiple sclerosis. The CDR3 has 15 amino acids. Germline V gene lookup returns CDR1 MDHEN and CDR2 SYDVKM. The V gene lost 6 bases and the J gene lost 4 bases, with 19 bases spanning the gap. Libraries were prepared by immunoSEQ multiplex PCR; TCRdb keeps only in-frame clonotypes and omits some of them. The table records approximately 43,000 clones, around 93% of them present only once. The sample was CD8+ T cells from peripheral blood mononuclear cells, taken after pregnancy. The TCR was taken from a female donor with multiple sclerosis, enrolled in a pregnancy study. V and J are TRBV28 and TRBJ2-7; maybe TRBD2 (6 bases). CDR3 DNA sequence: TGTGCCAGCAGCCTACAGGTACGTGGGACTTACGAGCAGTACTTC. It is translated as CASSLQVRGTYEQYF.